This T cell receptor (beta chain) was recorded in a study of beta chain features in type 1 diabetes (dated by TCRdb to about 2018). Notes on the research overall: Mean age, gender distribution, total cell number and subset yield were not different between patients and healthy donors. Across all samples, approximately 98,000,000 sorted cells were examined, and cell number per subset correlated strongly with RNA yield. The study compared the TCRB repertoires of sorted circulating CD4+ T cell subsets in recently diagnosed type 1 diabetes patients with those in matched healthy donors. Naive and central memory subsets were obtained from all 30 or so donors, but regulatory and stem cell-like memory subsets were isolated from only 8 patients and about 8 healthy donors.

V is reduced by 6 bases and J by 3 bases, leaving a spacing of 12 bases between them. CDR1 is given as LNHDA and CDR2 as SQIVND, both from the germline V gene (reference sequence). Counted from cysteine to phenylalanine, this CDR3 has 14 amino acids. The only DNA kept is the CDR3, 42 bases in frame from the first base. Notes on this clone: Its antigen is not yet known. Base-call qualities are not available, and no considerably larger clone is one nucleotide away.

The entire amount of isolated RNA was reverse transcribed using the High Capacity cDNA Reverse Transcription Kit, so the sequenced TCRB transcripts were expressed ones. Deep immunoSEQ sequencing was applied to naive, central memory and regulatory T cell samples, giving an average of approximately 4 million total reads per sample. Sorted cells were lysed in RLT buffer, and RNA was extracted using DNase-treated RNeasy Micro or Mini kits according to cell number. Each cell subset was processed separately to prevent cross-contamination, with patient and healthy donor samples processed together. The immunoSEQ multiplex PCR was used to amplify TCRB sequences from cDNA, generating 87-bp fragments that spanned the CDR3 region. The amplicons were sequenced using the Illumina HiSeq platform. The paper's processing steps were these. Synthetic template baselines were used to correct PCR bias computationally, reads within Hamming distance 2 were collapsed, and singletons that could not be merged were discarded. Reads were aligned against IMGT to assign V, D and J genes, CDR3 length and insertions or deletions at six rearrangement sites. Within each subset, clonotype counts were normalized to sorted cell number, after which true diversity and Gini coefficients were computed with the tcR R package. Repertoire sharing was quantified using the overlap coefficient calculated on TCRB nucleotide sequences. Out-of-frame TCRB sequences from naive cells were analyzed as a proxy for the pre-selection repertoire. TCRdb took this table from immuneACCESS and kept in-frame rearrangements with V and J called. Such tables lack part of the clones; where checked against another copy, unresolved V genes explain under half of the gap, and the rest is unexplained. V and J calls plus clone size are reproduced from that table; the DNA served to infer D and trimming. This sample is represented by some 350,000 clones; about 14% of them were singletons. The ten largest clonotypes hold roughly 0.015% of the sample.

From each donor, a single peripheral blood sample of approximately 0.11 L on average was drawn into heparinised tubes. Using a panel that included CD45RO, CCR7, CD25, CD127, CD95 and CD27, naive, central memory, regulatory and stem cell-like memory CD4+ T cells were sorted on a BD FACSAria II. Purity was above 95% for every sorted population. PBMCs were isolated immediately by Lymphoprep density gradient centrifugation and stained directly without culture. To minimize batch effects, samples were stained and sorted in pairs, one healthy donor with one patient per experiment. Broader findings and caveats from the paper: Because cDNA was sequenced instead of genomic DNA, highly expressing activated cells could be over-represented, though the groups showed no difference in activation or CD3 levels. Shorter templates might have been favored by PCR, but patient and control samples were amplified and corrected together, so both groups would have been affected equally by any skew. A moderate but significant shortening of TCRB CDR3 length was observed in type 1 diabetes patients in all four CD4+ subsets. Because the HLA sub-analyses included only small numbers of individuals, any influence of HLA type on TCRB rearrangement was left unresolved. Fewer insertions and more nucleotide deletions at VDJ recombination sites were observed in patients with type 1 diabetes, implying thymic rearrangement abnormalities. Naive, central memory and regulatory TCRB repertoires appeared more similar among patients than among healthy donors.

The sequence derives from a woman aged 18-29 years with type 1 diabetes. The sample taken for sequencing was naive CD4+ T cells from blood. The cell subset or site tag for this specimen amounts to: true naive CD4+ T cells. Recombination connected TRBV19 to TRBJ1-5; TRBD1 is perhaps the D gene, given 5 matching bases. The sequence in DNA is TGTGCCAGTAGGCCCGACAGCCTCAATCAGCCCCAGCATTTT. Protein translation: CASRPDSLNQPQHF. Where the CDR3 stops, the reference TRBV19 and TRBJ1-5 genes take over; the full variable domain is DGGITQSPKYLFRKEGQNVTLSCEQNLNHDAMYWYRQDPGQGLRLIYYSQIVNDFQKGDIAEGYSVSREKKESFPLTVTSAQKNPTAFYLCASRPDSLNQPQHFGDGTRLSIL.